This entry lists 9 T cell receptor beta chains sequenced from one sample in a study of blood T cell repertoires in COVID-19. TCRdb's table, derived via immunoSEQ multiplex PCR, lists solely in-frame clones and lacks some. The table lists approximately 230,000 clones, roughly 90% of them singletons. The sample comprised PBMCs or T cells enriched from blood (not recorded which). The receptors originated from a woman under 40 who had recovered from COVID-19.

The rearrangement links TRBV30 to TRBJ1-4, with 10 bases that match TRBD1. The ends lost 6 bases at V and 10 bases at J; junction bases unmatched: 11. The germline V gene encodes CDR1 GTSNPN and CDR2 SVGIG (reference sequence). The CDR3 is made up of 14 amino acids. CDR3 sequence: CACGTGEIRGKLFF. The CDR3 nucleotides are TGTGCCTGCGGGACAGGGGAGATTCGTGGAAAACTGTTTTTT. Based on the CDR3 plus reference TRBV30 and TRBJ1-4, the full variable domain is SQTIHQWPATLVQPVGSPLSLECTVEGTSNPNLYWYRQAAGRGLQLLFYSVGIGQISSEVPQNLSASRPQDRQFILSSKKLLLSDSGFYLCACGTGEIRGKLFFGSGTQLSVL.

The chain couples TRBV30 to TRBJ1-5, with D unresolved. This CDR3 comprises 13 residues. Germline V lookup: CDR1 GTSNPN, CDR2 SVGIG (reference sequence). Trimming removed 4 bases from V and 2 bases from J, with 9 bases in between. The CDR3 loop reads CAWNGQGNQPQHF. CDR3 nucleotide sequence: TGTGCCTGGAACGGCCAGGGCAATCAGCCCCAGCATTTT.

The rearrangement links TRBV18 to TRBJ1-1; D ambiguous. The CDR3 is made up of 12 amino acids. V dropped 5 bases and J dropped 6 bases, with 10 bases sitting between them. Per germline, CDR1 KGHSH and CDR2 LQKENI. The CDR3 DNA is TGTGCCAGCTCAGAGATTCTCGCTGAAGCTTTCTTT. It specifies CASSEILAEAFF.

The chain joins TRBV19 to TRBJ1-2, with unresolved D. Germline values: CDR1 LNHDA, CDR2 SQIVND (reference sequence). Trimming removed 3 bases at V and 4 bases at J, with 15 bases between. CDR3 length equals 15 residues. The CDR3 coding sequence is TGTGCCAGTAGTATTGATCGGGAGGTGACCTATGGCTACACCTTC. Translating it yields CASSIDREVTYGYTF.

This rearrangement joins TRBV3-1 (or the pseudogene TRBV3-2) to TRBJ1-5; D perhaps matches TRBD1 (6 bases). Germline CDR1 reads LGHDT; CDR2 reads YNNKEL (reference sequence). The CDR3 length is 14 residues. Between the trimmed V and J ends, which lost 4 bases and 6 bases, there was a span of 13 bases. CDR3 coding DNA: TGTGCCAGCAGCCTGGGAACAGGGCCTCAGCCCCAGCATTTT. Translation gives CASSLGTGPQPQHF.

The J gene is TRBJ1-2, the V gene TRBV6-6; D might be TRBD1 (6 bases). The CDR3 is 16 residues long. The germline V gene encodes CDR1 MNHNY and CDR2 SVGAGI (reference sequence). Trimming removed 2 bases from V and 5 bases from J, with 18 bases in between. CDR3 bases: TGTGCCAGCAGTTACGATCCCTTCAGGGGTACGTATGGCTACACCTTC. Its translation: CASSYDPFRGTYGYTF.

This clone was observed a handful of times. DNA of the CDR3: TGTGCCAGCTCACCCGGACAGGACAATTCACCCCTCCACTTT. Translation: CASSPGQDNSPLHF. The chain is built from TRBV18 and TRBJ1-6, with 7 bases lining up with TRBD1. CDR3 size: 14 residues. The V segment lost 3 bases and the J segment 7 bases; nucleotides outside the gene matches: 3. Germline V gives CDR1 KGHSH, CDR2 LQKENI. Drawing the rest from reference TRBV18 and TRBJ1-6, the complete variable domain is NAGVMQNPRHLVRRRGQEARLRCSPMKGHSHVYWYRQLPEEGLKFMVYLQKENIIDESGMPKERFSAEFPKEGPSILRIQQVVRGDSAAYFCASSPGQDNSPLHFGNGTRLTVT.

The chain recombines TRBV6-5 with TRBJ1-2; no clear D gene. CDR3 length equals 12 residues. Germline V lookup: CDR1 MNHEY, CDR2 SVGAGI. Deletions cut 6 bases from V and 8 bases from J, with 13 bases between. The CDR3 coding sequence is TGTGCCAGCAGGCCCCGATCGGGGGGCTACACCTTC. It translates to CASRPRSGGYTF.

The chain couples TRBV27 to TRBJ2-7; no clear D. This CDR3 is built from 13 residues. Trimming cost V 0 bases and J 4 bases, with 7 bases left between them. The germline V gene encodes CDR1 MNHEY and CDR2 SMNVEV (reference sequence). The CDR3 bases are TGTGCCAGCAGTTTATCGTACAGTTACGAGCAGTACTTC. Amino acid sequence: CASSLSYSYEQYF.